The next 15 T cell receptor beta chains were all read from a single sample in a study of blood T cell repertoires in COVID-19. Only in-frame clones appear in the TCRdb table, and some are missing; sequencing was by immunoSEQ multiplex PCR. The sample carries some 170,000 clones, 75% to 90% recorded once. The sequencing input was PBMCs or T cells enriched from blood (not recorded which). All receptors derive from a man in his forties who had recovered from COVID-19.

The rearrangement uses TRBV28 and TRBJ2-7; weak D call: TRBD2 (7 bases). This CDR3 is built from 16 residues. Germline lookup yields CDR1 MDHEN and CDR2 SYDVKM. V lost 3 bases, J lost 6 bases, and 21 bases lay in between. The CDR3 reads CASSLGAGVGQGEQYF. The CDR3 DNA sequence: TGTGCCAGCAGTTTGGGGGCGGGAGTGGGCCAGGGCGAGCAGTACTTC.

V usage is TRBV7-9 and J usage is TRBJ2-2; D is undetermined. Germline V gene lookup returns CDR1 SEHNR and CDR2 FQNEAQ (reference sequence). The CDR3 is made up of 14 amino acids. The germline V and J ends were trimmed by 5 bases and 3 bases, with 10 bases remaining between them. In DNA, the CDR3 is TGTGCCAGCAGCGTCTCGGGTGACACCGGGGAGCTGTTTTTT. This translates into CASSVSGDTGELFF.

This clone was observed a few times. The chain has TRBV24-1 and TRBJ2-1; 12 bases fit TRBD2. The V and J ends lost 5 bases and 4 bases, in that order; junction bases with no gene match: 20. From germline, CDR1 is KGHDR and CDR2 SFDVKD. The CDR3 has 21 residues. The CDR3: CATSGAVLAGGLIDPYNEQFF. The DNA of the CDR3 is TGTGCCACCAGTGGCGCGGTTCTAGCGGGGGGGCTTATAGACCCTTACAATGAGCAGTTCTTC.

This clone was recorded only once. The CDR3 here is CATSEQSGTEAFF. The DNA of the CDR3 is TGTGCCACCAGTGAGCAGTCGGGGACTGAAGCTTTCTTT. The chain has TRBV24-1 and TRBJ1-1; D is ambiguous. The CDR3 sequence is 13 residues long. The V end was cut by 4 bases, the J end by 5 bases, with 10 bases between. Germline V gives CDR1 KGHDR, CDR2 SFDVKD.

CDR3 nucleotide sequence: TGTGCCAGCCGTCTCAGGGGCTATGGCTACACCTTC. Amino acids: CASRLRGYGYTF. The rearrangement uses TRBV12-3 or TRBV12-4 and TRBJ1-2; tentatively, D is TRBD1 (6 bases). Trimming took off 8 bases at V and 4 bases at J, with 11 bases between the two ends. This CDR3 has 12 residues.

This clone was detected only a few times. The chain has TRBV5-1 and TRBJ1-2; no reliable D call. Per germline, CDR1 SGHRS and CDR2 YFSETQ. The CDR3 contains 14 residues. Trimming took 1 base from V and 1 from J, leaving 8 bases between them. The DNA for the CDR3 is TGCGCCAGCAGCTTGACGGTCTATAACTATGGCTACACCTTC. The encoded protein is CASSLTVYNYGYTF.

This clone was picked up a small number of times. The chain employs TRBV6-5 and TRBJ2-5; 11 bases fit TRBD1. The CDR3 consists of 14 residues. After removal of 7 bases from V and 4 bases from J, the junction contained 5 bases not matched to a gene. CDR1 is MNHEY and CDR2 is SVGAGI in the germline V gene. DNA of the CDR3: TGTGCCAGCATGGACAGGGGGCGCACAGAGACCCAGTACTTC. This translates into CASMDRGRTETQYF.

The V gene is TRBV27, the J gene TRBJ1-2; 11 bases agree with TRBD1. The germline V gene encodes CDR1 MNHEY and CDR2 SMNVEV (reference sequence). This CDR3 comprises 15 residues. J lost 4 bases, V lost 7 bases, and 8 bases had no gene match. CDR3 nucleotides: TGTGCCAGCACCTCCTGGGACAGGGGGTCCTATGGCTACACCTTC. It is translated as CASTSWDRGSYGYTF.

The chain links TRBV5-1 to TRBJ1-1, with D unresolved. The V end was cut by 4 bases, the J end by 1 base, with 14 bases between. This CDR3 is 15 amino acids long. CDR1 and CDR2 (germline): SGHRS, YFSETQ. The CDR3 reads CASSPRPNKNTEAFF. DNA of the CDR3: TGCGCCAGCAGCCCCCGCCCCAACAAGAACACTGAAGCTTTCTTT.

With regard to this clone: Other DNA sequences in this specimen translate into the identical CDR3. This chain joins TRBV12-3 or TRBV12-4 and TRBJ2-7; D gene ambiguous. The V end lost 5 bases, the J end lost 0 bases, and 5 bases lay between the germline ends. This CDR3 is 12 amino acids long. CDR3 loop: CASSPSSYEQYF. CDR3 nucleotides: TGTGCCAGCAGTCCTAGCTCCTACGAGCAGTACTTC.

The CDR3 region has the DNA TGCGCCGACCAGCAGGGTCCCGTGGGCTACACCTTC. Residues: CADQQGPVGYTF. V usage is TRBV5-1 and J usage is TRBJ1-2; D possibly corresponds to TRBD1 (5 bases). The CDR3 sequence is 12 residues long. Germline-derived CDR1 and CDR2 are SGHRS and YFSETQ. V lost 10 bases, J lost 8 bases, and 18 bases lay in between.

CDR3 in DNA: TGTGCCAGTAGTACCCTAATGACAGATACGCAGTATTTT. It translates to CASSTLMTDTQYF. The chain carries TRBV19 and TRBJ2-3; no clear D. CDR3 length: 13 residues. From germline, CDR1 is LNHDA and CDR2 SQIVND (reference sequence). Trimming stripped 4 bases from V and 3 bases from J, with 8 bases between.

As regards this clone: A single base separates this from a much larger clone, so it may be a read error. This same CDR3 is encoded by further DNA sequences in the sample. J is TRBJ1-5 and V is TRBV5-5, with TRBD1 matching 7 bases. The CDR3 is made up of 15 amino acids. The V segment lost 5 bases and the J segment 1 base; nucleotides outside the gene matches: 6. Germline V lookup: CDR1 SGHKS, CDR2 YYEKEE (reference sequence). The CDR3 protein is CASSSRGQSNQPQHF. CDR3 nucleotide sequence: TGTGCCAGCAGTTCGAGGGGACAGAGCAATCAGCCCCAGCATTTT.

This clone was observed a handful of times. V gene TRBV28 combines with J gene TRBJ1-3, with a tentative D call TRBD1 (6 bases). CDR3 length equals 17 residues. Trimming removed 2 bases at V and 0 bases at J, with 14 bases between. Germline CDR1 reads MDHEN; CDR2 reads SYDVKM. CDR3 in DNA: TGTGCCAGCAGTTTACCCTGGACAGTCAGCTCTGGAAACACCATATATTTT. This encodes CASSLPWTVSSGNTIYF.

CDR3 loop: CASSRTGGYEQYF. The CDR3 nucleotides read TGTGCCAGCAGCCGGACAGGGGGATACGAGCAGTACTTC. The chain has TRBV28 and TRBJ2-7; 10 bases fit TRBD1. Germline CDR1 reads MDHEN; CDR2 reads SYDVKM. The CDR3 sequence is 13 residues long. V dropped 6 bases and J dropped 4; count of bases not matched to a gene: 3.